Detailed here is one T cell receptor beta chain. Its antigen remains unknown. This entry belongs to a study of cytomegalovirus exposure and HLA in healthy donors. 60 Vbeta and 13 Jbeta primers were used in PCR. Repertoires were generated with immunoSEQ multiplex PCR, while TCRdb's copy carries only in-frame clones and drops some. The sample has 95,000 to 110,000 clones, 60% to 80% seen once. General study results and limits: Both high specificity and high sensitivity reportedly marked the classifier's diagnosis of cytomegalovirus status.

Trimming stripped 2 bases from V and 5 bases from J, with 8 bases between. The CDR3 is 12 amino acids. The germline gives CDR1 SGHRS, CDR2 YFSETQ. Each donor was nominally healthy when sampled (though unrecorded immune exposures were likely). This clonotype was obtained from a man in his fifties or sixties in good health and CMV-seropositive. The sample consisted of PBMCs. The rearrangement joins TRBV5-1 to TRBJ2-7; D possibly corresponds to TRBD2 (5 bases). CDR3 protein: CASSFERDEQYF. The CDR3 bases are TGCGCCAGCAGCTTCGAGAGGGACGAGCAGTACTTC.